The following is a T cell receptor beta chain sequence with its context. Its antigen is currently unknown. This sample was included in a study of beta chain features in type 1 diabetes. Findings and caveats of the study: Type 1 diabetes patients showed a moderate but significant shortening of TCRB CDR3s in all four CD4+ subsets.

Investigators reverse transcribed all isolated RNA, so they sequenced expressed TCRB transcripts. The table came from immunoSEQ multiplex PCR; TCRdb's copy has only in-frame clones and leaves some out. The table includes 500,000 to 850,000 clones, roughly 13% detected once. CDR1 ENHRY and CDR2 SYGVKD come from the germline V gene. Trimming took 3 bases from V and 0 from J, leaving 12 bases between them. The CDR3 sequence is 16 residues long. The specimen sequenced was naive CD4+ T cells from blood. The chain recombines TRBV10-3 with TRBJ2-1; D is uncertain. The clonotype comes from a man aged 18-30 years with type 1 diabetes. The CDR3 here is CAISDQELSSYNEQFF. The CDR3 nucleotides read TGTGCCATCAGTGATCAGGAACTGAGCTCCTACAATGAGCAGTTCTTC.